The 17 T cell receptor beta chains below were found in one sample sequenced in a study of T-cell reconstitution after alpha-beta-depleted transplantation in children. Preparation of the TCRbeta library was carried out with unique molecular identifiers. TCRdb analysed the PCR reads with MiXCR anew, one entry per CDR3 protein. The data show about a million distinct CDR3 sequences, about 29% seen once. Sequenced material: PBMCs, mostly from graft donor cells, taken 360 days after TCRalphabeta/CD19-depleted stem cell transplant. These receptors were obtained from a boy less than two years old who had a stem cell transplant for SCID, so the T cells may come from the graft donor.

The chain has TRBV20-1 and TRBJ1-5; no clear D gene. This CDR3 contains 17 residues. V was shortened by 0 bases and J by 2 bases, with 17 bases between the two germline ends. Germline values: CDR1 DFQATT, CDR2 SNEGSKA (reference sequence). CDR3 region: CSARDAKSPTGNQPQHF. The CDR3 DNA reads as TGCAGTGCTAGAGACGCCAAATCGCCTACCGGCAATCAGCCCCAGCATTTT.

This chain joins TRBV5-1 and TRBJ2-5; 8 positions match TRBD2. Germline V gene data show CDR1 as SGHRS and CDR2 as YFSETQ. Trimming at V came to 2 bases and at J to 3 bases, leaving 6 bases not matched to a gene. CDR3 length: 15 residues. The CDR3 is CASSFTLGGEETQYF. The CDR3 region has the DNA TGCGCCAGCAGCTTCACCCTCGGGGGGGAAGAGACCCAGTACTTC.

The table lists this clonotype with many counts. The genes are TRBV20-1 and TRBJ1-1; D ambiguous. The CDR3 sequence is 12 residues long. Germline loops: CDR1 DFQATT, CDR2 SNEGSKA (reference sequence). Trimming took 0 bases from V and 4 from J, leaving 6 bases between them. The CDR3 loop reads CSARDRSTEAFF. The CDR3 bases are TGCAGTGCTAGAGATCGGAGCACTGAAGCTTTCTTT.

A few counts support this clonotype. The chain is built from TRBV12-3 or TRBV12-4 and TRBJ1-1, with no clear D. Trimming cost V 3 bases and J 4 bases, with 6 bases left between them. This CDR3 region has 12 residues. Here the CDR3 reads CASSFPSTEAFF. Here the CDR3 DNA reads TGTGCCAGCAGTTTCCCATCCACTGAAGCTTTCTTT.

This chain joins TRBV9 and TRBJ1-2; D might be TRBD1 (5 bases). CDR1 is SGDLS and CDR2 is YYNGEE in the germline V gene. The V end lost 2 bases, the J end lost 5 bases, and 7 bases lay between the germline ends. The CDR3 runs to 12 residues. CDR3 in DNA: TGTGCCAGCAGCGTCGGGACTTATGGCTACACCTTC. It encodes CASSVGTYGYTF.

The rearrangement links TRBV10-2 to TRBJ2-3; D is uncertain. Per germline, CDR1 WSHSY and CDR2 SAAADI. The CDR3 covers 13 residues. The ends were cut back, 1 base at V and 5 bases at J, with 7 bases in the middle. CDR3 nucleotide sequence: TGCGCCAGCAGTGAGTGGTCGAAAGATACGCAGTATTTT. Amino acid sequence: CASSEWSKDTQYF.

V usage is TRBV12-3 or TRBV12-4 and J usage is TRBJ1-5; D is unclear. The CDR3 loop spans 15 amino acids. The V gene lost 3 bases and the J gene lost 0 bases, with 9 bases spanning the gap. The CDR3 DNA reads as TGTGCCAGCAGTTTCGGCAGGAATAGCAATCAGCCCCAGCATTTT. It encodes CASSFGRNSNQPQHF.

This chain connects TRBV10-3 to TRBJ2-3, with 8 positions matching TRBD1. CDR3 size: 17 residues. V shed 10 bases and J 0 bases; nucleotides not matched to a gene: 15. Looked up from germline, CDR1 is ENHRY and CDR2 is SYGVKD. The CDR3 loop reads CANRGSRPPSSTDTQYF. The CDR3 DNA follows: TGTGCCAACAGGGGGTCCCGACCCCCTTCTAGCACAGATACGCAGTATTTT.

The J gene is TRBJ2-1, the V gene TRBV6-2 or TRBV6-3; TRBD1 is a possible D gene (7 bases). V was cut by 7 bases and J by 0 bases, with 19 bases left in between. The CDR3 is made up of 17 amino acids. In germline, CDR1 is MNHEY, CDR2 SVGEGT. The CDR3 sequence: CASIKSGGYTSYNEQFF. In DNA form, the CDR3 reads TGTGCCAGCATTAAATCAGGGGGGTACACCTCCTACAATGAGCAGTTCTTC.

This clonotype was detected a few times. This chain connects TRBV27 to TRBJ2-1; 10 nucleotides agree with TRBD2. The CDR3 consists of 17 residues. V lost 5 bases, J lost 4 bases, and 11 bases stayed unmatched. Germline V lookup: CDR1 MNHEY, CDR2 SMNVEV (reference sequence). The CDR3 is CASSPPLAGTKYNEQFF. CDR3 DNA: TGTGCCAGCAGTCCCCCACTAGCGGGGACGAAATACAATGAGCAGTTCTTC.

The chain links TRBV7-9 to TRBJ2-5, with D possibly being TRBD1 or TRBD2 (5 bases each). Germline V gives CDR1 SEHNR, CDR2 FQNEAQ (reference sequence). V lost 3 bases, J lost 4 bases, and 15 bases lay in between. The CDR3 contains 15 residues. In DNA form, the CDR3 reads TGTGCCAGCAGCTTCGTCAGGGACCGTGGAGAGACCCAGTACTTC. Translated, it gives CASSFVRDRGETQYF.

There are many counts of this clonotype. The V gene is TRBV6-2 or TRBV6-3, the J gene TRBJ2-1; no definite D call. This CDR3 contains 14 residues. V was shortened by 11 bases and J by 0 bases, with 14 bases between the two germline ends. Looked up from germline, CDR1 is MNHEY and CDR2 is SVGEGT. CDR3 residues: CASALTSSYNEQFF. CDR3 DNA sequence: TGTGCCTCCGCACTGACTTCCTCCTACAATGAGCAGTTCTTC.

The V gene is TRBV7-2, the J gene TRBJ2-5; D is ambiguous. This CDR3 contains 17 residues. V shed 5 bases and J shed 2 bases, with 21 bases lying between them. CDR1 and CDR2 (germline): SGHTA, FQGNSA. The CDR3 region has the DNA TGTGCCAGCAGCCACCCCGCTGTGCAGAGAATACAAGAGACCCAGTACTTC. Its translation is CASSHPAVQRIQETQYF. The whole variable domain, filled in from reference TRBV7-2 and TRBJ2-5, reads GAGVSQSPSNKVTEKGKDVELRCDPISGHTALYWYRQSLGQGLEFLIYFQGNSAPDKSGLPSDRFSAERTGGSVSTLTIQRTQQEDSAVYLCASSHPAVQRIQETQYFGPGTRLLVL.

In its sample, this clonotype was seen a few times. The CDR3, as DNA: TGTGCCAGCAGCCCACAGGTTAGCACAGATACGCAGTATTTT. The encoded protein is CASSPQVSTDTQYF. The V call is TRBV9, the J call TRBJ2-3; TRBD1 is a possible D gene (5 bases). Germline CDR1 is SGDLS and CDR2 is YYNGEE. There are 14 residues in the CDR3. Trimming cost V 4 bases and J 0 bases, with 9 bases left between them.

V gene TRBV5-1 combines with J gene TRBJ2-5, with a tentative D call TRBD1 (6 bases). CDR1 SGHRS and CDR2 YFSETQ come from the germline V gene. The CDR3 sequence is 15 residues long. Trimming pared 3 bases from V and 1 base from J, leaving 13 bases between. The CDR3 DNA is TGCGCCAGCAGCTGGGCGGACAGCACCCAAGAGACCCAGTACTTC. This sequence encodes CASSWADSTQETQYF.

This clonotype was observed a handful of times. V gene TRBV29-1 combines with J gene TRBJ2-7; D could derive from TRBD1 or TRBD2 (5 bases each). CDR3 length: 12 residues. V lost 4 bases to trimming and J lost 5 bases, with 12 bases between them. Germline assignment: CDR1 SQVTM and CDR2 ANQGSEA. The CDR3 loop is CSVAGSGDEQYF. The CDR3 DNA follows: TGCAGCGTTGCAGGGAGCGGCGACGAGCAGTACTTC.

This clonotype was detected a few times. The CDR3 loop reads CASSRDRTGGSYEQYF. The CDR3 region has the DNA TGTGCCAGCAGCCGGGACCGGACAGGGGGCTCCTACGAGCAGTACTTC. The genes are TRBV5-5 and TRBJ2-7; 10 bases map to TRBD1. This CDR3 is built from 16 residues. Germline CDR1 and CDR2: SGHKS and YYEKEE (reference sequence). The V and J ends lost 4 bases and 0 bases, in that order; junction bases with no gene match: 7. Combining the CDR3 with reference TRBV5-5 and TRBJ2-7 gives the whole variable domain DAGVTQSPTHLIKTRGQQVTLRCSPISGHKSVSWYQQVLGQGPQFIFQYYEKEERGRGNFPDRFSARQFPNYSSELNVNALLLGDSALYLCASSRDRTGGSYEQYFGPGTRLTVT.